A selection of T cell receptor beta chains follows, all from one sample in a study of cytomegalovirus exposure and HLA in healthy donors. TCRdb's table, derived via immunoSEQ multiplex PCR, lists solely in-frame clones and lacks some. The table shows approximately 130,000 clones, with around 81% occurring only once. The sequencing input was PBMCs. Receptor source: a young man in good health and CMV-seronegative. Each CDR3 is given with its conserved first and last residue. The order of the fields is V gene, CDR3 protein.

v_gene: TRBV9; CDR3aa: CASSLSMGQGLREAFF
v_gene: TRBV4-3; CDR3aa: CASSQDGTDSYEQYF
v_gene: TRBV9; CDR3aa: CASAGIGNTIYF
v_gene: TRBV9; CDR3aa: CASSSGGGLAGRETQYF
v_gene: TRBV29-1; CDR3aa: CSVLGASGEQYF
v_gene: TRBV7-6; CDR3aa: CASSLALGSEQFF
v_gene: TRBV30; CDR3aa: CAWSLERSGNTIYF
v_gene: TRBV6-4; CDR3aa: CASSELAGGYNEQFF
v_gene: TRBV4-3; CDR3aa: CASSQVRRRSGIINYGYTF
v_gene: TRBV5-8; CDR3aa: CASSFPSTSGPGDTQYF
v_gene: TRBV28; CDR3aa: CASSPRGGGYGYTF
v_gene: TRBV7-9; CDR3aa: CASSRDRGQETQYF
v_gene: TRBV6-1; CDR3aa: CASSGLAGASIYF
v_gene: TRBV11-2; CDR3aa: CASSLGPRDQRGYEQYF
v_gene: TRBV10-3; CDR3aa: CAIRDPGGTSTDTQYF
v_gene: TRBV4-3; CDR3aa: CASSQDRASDRVYEQYF
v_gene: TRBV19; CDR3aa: CASSMATDTQYF
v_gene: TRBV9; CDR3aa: CASSDGQGVSYEQYF
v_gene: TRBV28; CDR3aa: CASSSPGQGYSPLHF
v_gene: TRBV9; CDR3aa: CASRQGPESTYEQYF
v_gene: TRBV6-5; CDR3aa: CASSYSAGTTGNTIYF
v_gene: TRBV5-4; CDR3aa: CASSTDRAGELFF
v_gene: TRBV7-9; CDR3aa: CASRSKRNTEAFF
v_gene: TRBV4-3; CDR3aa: CASSQIGTSGYTDTQYF
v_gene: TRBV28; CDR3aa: CASSFFNRADIYGYTF
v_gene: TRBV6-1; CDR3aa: CASSDLSRAGGMTTDTQYF
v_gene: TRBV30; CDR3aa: CAWSWQGNEKLFF
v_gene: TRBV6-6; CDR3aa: CASSAISVDNSPLHF
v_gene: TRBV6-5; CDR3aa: CASSSQGRGGYTF
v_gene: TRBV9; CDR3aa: CASSATGYEQYF
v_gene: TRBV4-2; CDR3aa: CASSHARPGQGAHGYTF
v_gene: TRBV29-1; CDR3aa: CSAQGTGYTF
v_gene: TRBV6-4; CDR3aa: CASSDSLNSPDTQYF
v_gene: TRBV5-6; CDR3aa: CASLGTGVEEKLFF
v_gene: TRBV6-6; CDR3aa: CASSYRTGASNEKLFF
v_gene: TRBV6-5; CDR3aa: CASSTGFPQPQHF
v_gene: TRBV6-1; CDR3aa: CASSEVPNQPQHF
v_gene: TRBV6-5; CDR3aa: CASSYGQYEQYF
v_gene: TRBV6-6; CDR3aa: CASSYSGRGGNEQFF
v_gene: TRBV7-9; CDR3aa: CAGNRGPPSNYGYTF
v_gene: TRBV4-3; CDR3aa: CASSQDWSSGSYEQYF
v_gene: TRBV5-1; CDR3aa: CASSSRDRGLYEQYF
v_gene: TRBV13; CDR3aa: CASSMSQSLGTGEGYTF
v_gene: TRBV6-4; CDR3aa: CASSARTGGGQPQHF
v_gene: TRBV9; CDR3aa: CASSRYSDWNYEQYF
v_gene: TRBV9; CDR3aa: CASSPLGTSGGREQFF
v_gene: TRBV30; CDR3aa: CAWSVRRDEKLFF
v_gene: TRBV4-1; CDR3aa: CASSQEFTGAREAFF
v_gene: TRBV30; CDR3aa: CAWSSVRVSGGTQETQYF
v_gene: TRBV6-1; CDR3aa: CASSENRGGPYNEQFF
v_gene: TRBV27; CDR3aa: CASSLGRDTDTQYF
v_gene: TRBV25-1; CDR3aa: CASSGTSSPPGANVLTF
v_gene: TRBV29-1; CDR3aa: CSYDITDTQYF